This T cell receptor beta chain was identified in a study of shared clonotypes between healthy human individuals. Study overall: Per-donor plates numbered three CD4 naive, three CD4 memory, two CD8 naive and one CD8 memory.

TCRdb's copy holds only in-frame clones and misses some; the assay was immunoSEQ multiplex PCR. The data contain some 2 million clones, about 95% of them seen just once; the ten biggest clones take up more than 0.95%. V shed 0 bases, J shed 9 bases, and the junction held 3 bases outside the gene matches. Germline lookup yields CDR1 SGDLS and CDR2 YYNGEE. The CDR3 covers 14 residues. Of note for this clone: What it binds is unknown. The same CDR3 can be traced to other DNA sequences in this sample.

Study observations and caveats: All-four-donor shared clonotypes had higher generation probabilities than non-shared clonotypes did.

CD45RO-negative cells were positively selected for CCR7, leaving out terminally differentiated effector memory CD45RA+ cells. The receptor was derived from a man in his late teens or twenties in good health. The sample comprised naive CD8+ T cells sorted from blood. The V call is TRBV9, the J call TRBJ2-1; 10 bases fit TRBD2. Here the CDR3 reads CASSVGLAGAEQFF. The CDR3, as DNA: TGTGCCAGCAGCGTAGGGCTAGCGGGGGCTGAGCAGTTCTTC.